A selection of T cell receptor beta chains follows, all from one sample in a study of blood T cell repertoires in COVID-19. TCRdb's copy holds only in-frame clones and misses some; the assay was immunoSEQ multiplex PCR. The data show roughly 500,000 clones, roughly nine tenths seen once. The sequenced material came from PBMCs or T cells enriched from blood (not recorded which). The origin of the receptors is a woman aged 55-70 years who had recovered from COVID-19. Both conserved end residues are part of each CDR3. Each record gives: CDR3 DNA, CDR3 protein, clone size, V gene, D gene, J gene. The D gene is left open where the match is weak. The size of a clone is reported for some rows only, either as once, few or many, or as a class for expanded clones.

cdr3_nt: TGCGCCAGCTCGGGGGAGTCGACGGCCGGGGAGCTGTTTTTT
cdr3_aa: CASSGESTAGELFF
clone_size: NA
v_call: TRBV5-1
d_call: NA
j_call: TRBJ2-2

cdr3_nt: TGTGCCAGCAGCTCCGACAGGAACAATTCACCCCTCCACTTT
cdr3_aa: CASSSDRNNSPLHF
clone_size: NA
v_call: TRBV13
d_call: NA
j_call: TRBJ1-6

cdr3_nt: TGTGCCCGGGGACAGGGGAGCTCTGGGGCCAACGTCCTGACTTTC
cdr3_aa: CARGQGSSGANVLTF
clone_size: NA
v_call: TRBV2
d_call: TRBD1
j_call: TRBJ2-6

cdr3_nt: TGTGCCAGCAGTCCCGGGACACTAATTTCCTATGGCTACACCTTC
cdr3_aa: CASSPGTLISYGYTF
clone_size: NA
v_call: TRBV6-6
d_call: NA
j_call: TRBJ1-2

cdr3_nt: TGTGCCAGCAGCTTAGGACAGATTAACGGCGGGGAGCTGTTTTTT
cdr3_aa: CASSLGQINGGELFF
clone_size: NA
v_call: TRBV7-8
d_call: NA
j_call: TRBJ2-2

cdr3_nt: TGTGCCAGCAGCCGCGGACAGTTTGAAGCTTTCTTT
cdr3_aa: CASSRGQFEAFF
clone_size: NA
v_call: TRBV14
d_call: NA
j_call: TRBJ1-1

cdr3_nt: TGTGCCAGCAGAGGGGGCTCATACAAACTGTTTTTT
cdr3_aa: CASRGGSYKLFF
clone_size: NA
v_call: TRBV12-3/TRBV12-4
d_call: TRBD1
j_call: TRBJ1-4

cdr3_nt: TGTGCCAGCTCACCACTAGCAGGGGAGACAGATACGCAGTATTTT
cdr3_aa: CASSPLAGETDTQYF
clone_size: NA
v_call: TRBV18
d_call: NA
j_call: TRBJ2-3

cdr3_nt: TGTGCCAGCAGAAGGGGGGGTCAGGGTGAAAAACTGTTTTTT
cdr3_aa: CASRRGGQGEKLFF
clone_size: NA
v_call: TRBV6-5
d_call: NA
j_call: TRBJ1-4

cdr3_nt: TGCGCCAGCAGCTTGGGCCAGCGGGGGAGCACAGATACGCAGTATTTT
cdr3_aa: CASSLGQRGSTDTQYF
clone_size: NA
v_call: TRBV5-1
d_call: TRBD2
j_call: TRBJ2-3

cdr3_nt: TGTGCCAGCAGCCTCAGTAACATTTTTGGGGGGGAGCAGTTCTTC
cdr3_aa: CASSLSNIFGGEQFF
clone_size: NA
v_call: TRBV9
d_call: NA
j_call: TRBJ2-1

cdr3_nt: TGTGCCAGCAGCTTTGGGGGCCAGGGCGGCTTTGCTGGGGCCAACGTCCTGACTTTC
cdr3_aa: CASSFGGQGGFAGANVLTF
clone_size: NA
v_call: TRBV5-4
d_call: NA
j_call: TRBJ2-6

cdr3_nt: TGTGCCAGCAGTGAAGGCGGGACAGGGTGGGAGACCCAGTACTTC
cdr3_aa: CASSEGGTGWETQYF
clone_size: NA
v_call: TRBV6-1
d_call: TRBD1
j_call: TRBJ2-5

cdr3_nt: TGTGCCAGCAGCCAGACTAGCGGGGGATCAGATACGCAGTATTTT
cdr3_aa: CASSQTSGGSDTQYF
clone_size: NA
v_call: TRBV4-2
d_call: TRBD2
j_call: TRBJ2-3

cdr3_nt: TGTGCCAGCAGCCAATCAGGGGGAGCTGAAGCTTTCTTT
cdr3_aa: CASSQSGGAEAFF
clone_size: NA
v_call: TRBV3-1/TRBV3-2
d_call: TRBD1
j_call: TRBJ1-1

cdr3_nt: TGCGCCAGCAGCTCGACACCGAACACCGGGGAGCTGTTTTTT
cdr3_aa: CASSSTPNTGELFF
clone_size: NA
v_call: TRBV4-1
d_call: NA
j_call: TRBJ2-2

cdr3_nt: TGCACCAGCAGCCAAGAACGACTAGCGGGGGCCCCCGAAGATACGCAGTATTTT
cdr3_aa: CTSSQERLAGAPEDTQYF
clone_size: NA
v_call: TRBV1
d_call: NA
j_call: TRBJ2-3

cdr3_nt: TGTGCCAGCAGCGTGGCTAGCGGGGGGGTTTACAATGAGCAGTTCTTC
cdr3_aa: CASSVASGGVYNEQFF
clone_size: NA
v_call: TRBV9
d_call: TRBD2
j_call: TRBJ2-1

cdr3_nt: TGTGCCAGCAGTTACTCGGCAGTAGCTTATTACCAAGAGACCCAGTACTTC
cdr3_aa: CASSYSAVAYYQETQYF
clone_size: NA
v_call: TRBV6-2/TRBV6-3
d_call: NA
j_call: TRBJ2-5

cdr3_nt: TGTGCCAGTCGTGCAGGGGCGCTCGGCTACACCTTC
cdr3_aa: CASRAGALGYTF
clone_size: once
v_call: TRBV19
d_call: NA
j_call: TRBJ1-2

cdr3_nt: TGTGCCAGTAGTATAACCGGGACAGGGGGAAATCAGCCCCAGCATTTT
cdr3_aa: CASSITGTGGNQPQHF
clone_size: NA
v_call: TRBV19
d_call: TRBD1
j_call: TRBJ1-5

cdr3_nt: TGTGCCAGCAGCCGTGTGCTAGCCCCACTCGTGGCCCAGTACTTC
cdr3_aa: CASSRVLAPLVAQYF
clone_size: NA
v_call: TRBV11-3
d_call: NA
j_call: TRBJ2-5

cdr3_nt: TGTGCCTGGAGTCGGACAGGGTGGGAGCCCCAGCATTTT
cdr3_aa: CAWSRTGWEPQHF
clone_size: NA
v_call: TRBV30
d_call: TRBD1
j_call: TRBJ1-5

cdr3_nt: TGTGCCAGCAGCTTCAGGACTAGCGGATACAATGAGCAGTTCTTC
cdr3_aa: CASSFRTSGYNEQFF
clone_size: NA
v_call: TRBV7-2
d_call: TRBD2
j_call: TRBJ2-1

cdr3_nt: TGCGCCAGCGGGGCCGAGGACAGAAACACCGGGGAGCTGTTTTTT
cdr3_aa: CASGAEDRNTGELFF
clone_size: NA
v_call: TRBV5-1
d_call: NA
j_call: TRBJ2-2

cdr3_nt: TGTGCCATCCGGACAGGGGAGAGGGAGACCCAGTACTTC
cdr3_aa: CAIRTGERETQYF
clone_size: NA
v_call: TRBV10-3
d_call: TRBD1
j_call: TRBJ2-5

cdr3_nt: TGTGCCAGCAGTGAAGCGCAAGGGGGCAGCTATGGCTACACCTTC
cdr3_aa: CASSEAQGGSYGYTF
clone_size: NA
v_call: TRBV6-1
d_call: TRBD1
j_call: TRBJ1-2

cdr3_nt: TGTGCCAGCTCACCCGGGGGCCCCGGGACAGCCTATGGCTACACCTTC
cdr3_aa: CASSPGGPGTAYGYTF
clone_size: NA
v_call: TRBV18
d_call: TRBD1
j_call: TRBJ1-2

cdr3_nt: TGTGCCAGCAGCCCTAGAGGGGGTACTTCTGGAAACACCATATATTTT
cdr3_aa: CASSPRGGTSGNTIYF
clone_size: NA
v_call: TRBV9
d_call: NA
j_call: TRBJ1-3

cdr3_nt: TGTGCCAGCGGAGCCCTGGACAGGGGGCGGTATGGCTACACCTTC
cdr3_aa: CASGALDRGRYGYTF
clone_size: NA
v_call: TRBV5-6
d_call: TRBD1
j_call: TRBJ1-2

cdr3_nt: TGTGCCAGCACCCCCTATTTACTGTACACAGATACGCAGTATTTT
cdr3_aa: CASTPYLLYTDTQYF
clone_size: NA
v_call: TRBV6-5
d_call: NA
j_call: TRBJ2-3

cdr3_nt: TGTGCCAGCACCCCCAGGGGAGCGGGGGGGGAAGAGACCCAGTACTTC
cdr3_aa: CASTPRGAGGEETQYF
clone_size: NA
v_call: TRBV9
d_call: TRBD2
j_call: TRBJ2-5

cdr3_nt: TGTGCTAGTGGGGAAGGGACTAGCGGGGGGTTTCACCAAGAGACCCAGTACTTC
cdr3_aa: CASGEGTSGGFHQETQYF
clone_size: once
v_call: TRBV12-5
d_call: TRBD2
j_call: TRBJ2-5

cdr3_nt: TGCGCCAGCAGCCCCGGACAGGGTGCTCAGCCCCAGCATTTT
cdr3_aa: CASSPGQGAQPQHF
clone_size: NA
v_call: TRBV5-1
d_call: TRBD1
j_call: TRBJ1-5

cdr3_nt: TGTGCCAGCAAATTTACCGACAGGGTGGGGGAAAAACTGTTTTTT
cdr3_aa: CASKFTDRVGEKLFF
clone_size: NA
v_call: TRBV6-5
d_call: TRBD1
j_call: TRBJ1-4

cdr3_nt: TGCGCCAGCAGCCGGGGACTAGACCTCACAGATACGCAGTATTTT
cdr3_aa: CASSRGLDLTDTQYF
clone_size: NA
v_call: TRBV5-1
d_call: TRBD2
j_call: TRBJ2-3

cdr3_nt: TGTGCCAGCAGCTTAGGCGGTTCATTTAATGAAAAACTGTTTTTT
cdr3_aa: CASSLGGSFNEKLFF
clone_size: NA
v_call: TRBV13
d_call: NA
j_call: TRBJ1-4